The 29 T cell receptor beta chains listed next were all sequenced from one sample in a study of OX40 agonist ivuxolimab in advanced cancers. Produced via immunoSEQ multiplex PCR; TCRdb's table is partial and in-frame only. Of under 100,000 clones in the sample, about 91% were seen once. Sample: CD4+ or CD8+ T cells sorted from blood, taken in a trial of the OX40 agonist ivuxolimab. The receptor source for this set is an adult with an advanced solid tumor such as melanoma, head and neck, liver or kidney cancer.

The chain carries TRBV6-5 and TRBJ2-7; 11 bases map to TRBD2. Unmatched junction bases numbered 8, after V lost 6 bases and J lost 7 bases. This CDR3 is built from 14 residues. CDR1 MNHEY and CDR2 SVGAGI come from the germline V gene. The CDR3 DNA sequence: TGTGCCAGCAGCCGTAGCGGGAGGGCTCGTGAGCAGTACTTC. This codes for CASSRSGRAREQYF.

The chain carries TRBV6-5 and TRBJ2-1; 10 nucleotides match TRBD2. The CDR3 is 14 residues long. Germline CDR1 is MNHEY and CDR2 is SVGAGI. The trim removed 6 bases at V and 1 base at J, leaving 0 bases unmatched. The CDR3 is CASRAGGSYNEQFF. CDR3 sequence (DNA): TGTGCCAGCAGAGCGGGGGGGTCCTACAATGAGCAGTTCTTC.

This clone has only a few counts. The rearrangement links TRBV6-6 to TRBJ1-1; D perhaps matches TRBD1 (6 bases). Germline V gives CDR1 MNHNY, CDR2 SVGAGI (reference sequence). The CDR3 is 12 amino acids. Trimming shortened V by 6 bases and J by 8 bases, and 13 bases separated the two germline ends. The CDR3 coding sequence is TGTGCCAGCAGACAAAGCGGACAGGAAGCTTTCTTT. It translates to CASRQSGQEAFF.

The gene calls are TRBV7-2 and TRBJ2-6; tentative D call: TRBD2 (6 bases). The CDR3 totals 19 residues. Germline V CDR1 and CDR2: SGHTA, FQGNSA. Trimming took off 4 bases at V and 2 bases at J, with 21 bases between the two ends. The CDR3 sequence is CASSSRGVRGSTGANVLTF. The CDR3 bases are TGTGCCAGCAGCTCACGCGGGGTGAGAGGGAGTACTGGGGCCAACGTCCTGACTTTC. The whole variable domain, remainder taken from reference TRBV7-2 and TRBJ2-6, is GAGVSQSPSNKVTEKGKDVELRCDPISGHTALYWYRQSLGQGLEFLIYFQGNSAPDKSGLPSDRFSAERTGGSVSTLTIQRTQQEDSAVYLCASSSRGVRGSTGANVLTFGAGSRLTVL.

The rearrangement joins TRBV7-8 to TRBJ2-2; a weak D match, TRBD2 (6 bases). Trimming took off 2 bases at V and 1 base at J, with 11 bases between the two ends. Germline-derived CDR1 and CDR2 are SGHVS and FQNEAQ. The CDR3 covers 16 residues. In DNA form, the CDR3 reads TGTGCCAGCAGCTTAAGGGCTAGCGTGAACACCGGGGAGCTGTTTTTT. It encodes CASSLRASVNTGELFF.

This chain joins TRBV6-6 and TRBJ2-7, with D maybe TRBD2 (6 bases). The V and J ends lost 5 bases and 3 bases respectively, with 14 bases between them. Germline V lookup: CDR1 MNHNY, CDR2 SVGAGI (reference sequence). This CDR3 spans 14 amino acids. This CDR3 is CASSKAGTYYEQYF. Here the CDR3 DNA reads TGTGCCAGCAGTAAAGCCGGGACTTACTACGAGCAGTACTTC.

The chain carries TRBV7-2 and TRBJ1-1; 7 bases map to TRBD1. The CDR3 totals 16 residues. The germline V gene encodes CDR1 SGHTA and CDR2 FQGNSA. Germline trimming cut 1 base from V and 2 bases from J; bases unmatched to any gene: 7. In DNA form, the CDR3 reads TGTGCCAGCAGCTTAGTTTTCCAGGGGGTTAACACTGAAGCTTTCTTT. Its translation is CASSLVFQGVNTEAFF.

The DNA for the CDR3 is TGTGCCATCAGTGATCTCCGGACTAGCGGGAGGGGGATCACAGATACGCAGTATTTT. Its protein product is CAISDLRTSGRGITDTQYF. V usage is TRBV10-3 and J usage is TRBJ2-3, with 15 positions matching TRBD2. The CDR3 loop spans 19 amino acids. CDR1 ENHRY and CDR2 SYGVKD come from the germline V gene. The V and J ends lost 3 bases and 2 bases, in that order; junction bases with no gene match: 9.

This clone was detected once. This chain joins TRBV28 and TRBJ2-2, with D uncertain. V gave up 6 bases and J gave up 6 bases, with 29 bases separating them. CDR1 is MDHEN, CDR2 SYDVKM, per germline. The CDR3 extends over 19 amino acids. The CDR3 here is CASSPHNPGPPQPPGELFF. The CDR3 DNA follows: TGTGCCAGCAGCCCACATAACCCGGGCCCCCCCCAGCCCCCCGGGGAGCTGTTTTTT.

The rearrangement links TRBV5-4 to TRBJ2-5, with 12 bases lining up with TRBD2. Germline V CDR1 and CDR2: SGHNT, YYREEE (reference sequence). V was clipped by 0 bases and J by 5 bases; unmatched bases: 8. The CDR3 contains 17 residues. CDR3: CASSLAGLAGGPETQYF. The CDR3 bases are TGTGCCAGCAGCTTGGCCGGGCTAGCGGGAGGGCCTGAGACCCAGTACTTC.

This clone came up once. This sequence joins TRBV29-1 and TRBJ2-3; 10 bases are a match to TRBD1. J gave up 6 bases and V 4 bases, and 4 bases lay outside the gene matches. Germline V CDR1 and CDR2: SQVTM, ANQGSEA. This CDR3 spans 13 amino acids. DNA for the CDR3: TGCAGCGTTGGACAGGGGGCGGCGGATACGCAGTATTTT. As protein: CSVGQGAADTQYF.

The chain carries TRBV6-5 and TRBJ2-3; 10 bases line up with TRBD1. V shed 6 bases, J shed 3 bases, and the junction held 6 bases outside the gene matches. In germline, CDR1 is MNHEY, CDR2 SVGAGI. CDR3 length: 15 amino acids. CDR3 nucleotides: TGTGCCAGCAGCTCTGGACAGGGGGGGACAGATACGCAGTATTTT. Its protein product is CASSSGQGGTDTQYF.

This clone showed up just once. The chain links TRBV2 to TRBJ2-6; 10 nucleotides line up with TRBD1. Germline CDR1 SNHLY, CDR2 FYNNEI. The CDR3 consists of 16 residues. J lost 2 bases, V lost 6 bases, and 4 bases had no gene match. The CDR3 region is CASSPGTGAGANVLTF. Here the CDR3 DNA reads TGTGCCAGCAGCCCCGGGACAGGGGCTGGGGCCAACGTCCTGACTTTC.

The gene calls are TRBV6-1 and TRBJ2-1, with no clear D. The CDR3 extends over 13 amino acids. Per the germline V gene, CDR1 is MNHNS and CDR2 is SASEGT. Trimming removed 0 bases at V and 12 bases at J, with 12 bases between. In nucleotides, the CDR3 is TGTGCCAGCAGTGAAGCGAGCCGTGTGGGGCAGTTCTTC. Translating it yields CASSEASRVGQFF.

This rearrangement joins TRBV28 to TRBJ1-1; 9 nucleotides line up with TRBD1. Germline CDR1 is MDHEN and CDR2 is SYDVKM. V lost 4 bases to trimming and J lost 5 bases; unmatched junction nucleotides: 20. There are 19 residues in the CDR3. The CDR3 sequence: CASSSDIGQGNVFRTEAFF. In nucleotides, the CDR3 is TGTGCCAGCAGTTCCGATATAGGACAGGGGAACGTCTTTAGGACTGAAGCTTTCTTT.

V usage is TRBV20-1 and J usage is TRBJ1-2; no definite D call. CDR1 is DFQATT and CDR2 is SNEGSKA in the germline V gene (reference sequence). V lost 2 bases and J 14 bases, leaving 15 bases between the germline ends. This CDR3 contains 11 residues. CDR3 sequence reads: CSARIPPSGTF. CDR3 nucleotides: TGCAGTGCTAGAATTCCGCCGTCGGGAACCTTC.

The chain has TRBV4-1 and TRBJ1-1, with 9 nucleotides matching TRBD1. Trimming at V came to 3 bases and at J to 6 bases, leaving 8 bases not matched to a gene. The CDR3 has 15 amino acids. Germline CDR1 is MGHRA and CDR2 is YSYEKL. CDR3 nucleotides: TGCGCCAGCAGCCAGGAGGGACAGGGACGCGCTGAAGCTTTCTTT. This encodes CASSQEGQGRAEAFF.

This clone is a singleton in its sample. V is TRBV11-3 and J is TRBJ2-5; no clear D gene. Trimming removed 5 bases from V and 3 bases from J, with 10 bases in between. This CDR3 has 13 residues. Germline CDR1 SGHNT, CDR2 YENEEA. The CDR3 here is CASSLHKKETQYF. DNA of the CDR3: TGTGCCAGCAGCCTCCACAAGAAAGAGACCCAGTACTTC.

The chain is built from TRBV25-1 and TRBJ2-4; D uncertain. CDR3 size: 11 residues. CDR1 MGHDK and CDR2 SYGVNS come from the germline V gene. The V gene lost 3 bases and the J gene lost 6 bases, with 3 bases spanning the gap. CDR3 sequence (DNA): TGTGCCAGCAGTGACATAAACATTCAGTACTTC. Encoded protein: CASSDINIQYF.

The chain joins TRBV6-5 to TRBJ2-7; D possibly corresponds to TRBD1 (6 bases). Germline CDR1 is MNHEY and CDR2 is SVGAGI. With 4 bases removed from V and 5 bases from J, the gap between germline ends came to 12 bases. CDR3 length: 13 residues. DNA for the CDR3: TGTGCCAGCAGTTCCAGGGGTACCAACGAGCAGTACTTC. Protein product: CASSSRGTNEQYF.

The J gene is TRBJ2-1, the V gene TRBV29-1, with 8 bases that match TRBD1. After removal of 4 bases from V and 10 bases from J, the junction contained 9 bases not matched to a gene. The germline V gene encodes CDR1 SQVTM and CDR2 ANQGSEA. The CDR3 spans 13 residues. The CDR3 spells CSVVGQGTFEQFF. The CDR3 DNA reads TGCAGCGTTGTTGGACAGGGAACGTTCGAGCAGTTCTTC.

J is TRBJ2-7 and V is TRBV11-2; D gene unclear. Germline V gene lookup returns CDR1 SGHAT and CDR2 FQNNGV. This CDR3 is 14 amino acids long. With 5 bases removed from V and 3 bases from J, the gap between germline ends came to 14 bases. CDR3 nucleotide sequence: TGTGCCAGCAGCCCAAGGCTAGACAACTACGAGCAGTACTTC. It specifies CASSPRLDNYEQYF. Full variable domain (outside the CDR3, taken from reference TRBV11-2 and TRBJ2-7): EAGVAQSPRYKIIEKRQSVAFWCNPISGHATLYWYQQILGQGPKLLIQFQNNGVVDDSQLPKDRFSAERLKGVDSTLKIQPAKLEDSAVYLCASSPRLDNYEQYFGPGTRLTVT.

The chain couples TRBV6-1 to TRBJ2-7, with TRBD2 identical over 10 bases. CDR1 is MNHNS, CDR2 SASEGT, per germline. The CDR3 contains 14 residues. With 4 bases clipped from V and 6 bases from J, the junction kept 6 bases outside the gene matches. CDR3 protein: CASSVLAGVSEQYF. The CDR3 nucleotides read TGTGCCAGCAGTGTCCTAGCGGGAGTTAGCGAGCAGTACTTC.

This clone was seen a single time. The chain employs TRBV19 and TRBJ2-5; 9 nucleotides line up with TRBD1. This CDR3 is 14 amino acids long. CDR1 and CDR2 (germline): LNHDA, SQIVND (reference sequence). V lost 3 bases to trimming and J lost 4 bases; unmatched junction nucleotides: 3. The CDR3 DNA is TGTGCCAGTAGTATGTGGGACAGGGTAGAGACCCAGTACTTC. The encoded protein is CASSMWDRVETQYF.

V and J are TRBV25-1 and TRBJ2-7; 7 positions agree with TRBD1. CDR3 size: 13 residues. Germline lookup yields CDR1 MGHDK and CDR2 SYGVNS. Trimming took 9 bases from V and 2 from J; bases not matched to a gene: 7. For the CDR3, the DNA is TGTGCCAGACCGGGACAGAAGACCTACGAGCAGTACTTC. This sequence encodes CARPGQKTYEQYF.

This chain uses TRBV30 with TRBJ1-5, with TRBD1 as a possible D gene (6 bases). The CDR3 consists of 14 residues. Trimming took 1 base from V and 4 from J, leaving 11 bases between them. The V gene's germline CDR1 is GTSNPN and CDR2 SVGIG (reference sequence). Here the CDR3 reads CAWSAGAPNQPQHF. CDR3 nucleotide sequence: TGTGCCTGGAGTGCGGGGGCCCCTAATCAGCCCCAGCATTTT.

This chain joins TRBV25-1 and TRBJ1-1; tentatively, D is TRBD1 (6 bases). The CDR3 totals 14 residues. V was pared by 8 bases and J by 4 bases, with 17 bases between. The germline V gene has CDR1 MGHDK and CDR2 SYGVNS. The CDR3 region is CASSITGLATEAFF. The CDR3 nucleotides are TGTGCCAGCTCCATCACAGGGTTAGCCACTGAAGCTTTCTTT.

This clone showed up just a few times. As DNA, the CDR3 is TGTGCCAGCAGCTTGGACACCTTAGCGGAGACCCAGTACTTC. Protein: CASSLDTLAETQYF. This rearrangement joins TRBV11-2 to TRBJ2-5, with D possibly being TRBD1 or TRBD2 (5 bases each). This CDR3 has 14 amino acids. Trimming pared 3 bases from V and 5 bases from J, leaving 13 bases between. The germline CDR1 and CDR2 sequences are SGHAT and FQNNGV.

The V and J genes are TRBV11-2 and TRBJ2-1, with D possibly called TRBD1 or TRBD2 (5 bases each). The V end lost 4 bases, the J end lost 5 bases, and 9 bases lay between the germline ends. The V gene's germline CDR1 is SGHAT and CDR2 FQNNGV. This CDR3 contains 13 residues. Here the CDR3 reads CASSSGRNNEQFF. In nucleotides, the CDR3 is TGTGCCAGCAGCTCGGGACGGAACAATGAGCAGTTCTTC.